A single sample gave rise to the 30 T cell receptor beta chains below, sequenced in a study of T cells after yellow fever vaccination. MiXCR was run by TCRdb on the 5' RACE reads, yielding one entry per CDR3 protein. The sample shows around 330,000 distinct CDR3 sequences, approximately 3.9% of them seen only once. Material: PBMCs, obtained on the day of the yellow fever booster vaccination. Receptors originate from a man in his late teens or twenties who received the YFV17D yellow fever vaccine.

This clonotype was counted at least ten times. This chain connects TRBV4-2 to TRBJ1-4, with 10 bases matching TRBD1. The CDR3 spans 15 residues. Germline values: CDR1 LGHNA, CDR2 YNFKEQ. Trimming at V came to 3 bases and at J to 4 bases, leaving 2 bases not matched to a gene. This chain's CDR3 is CASSQDRGFNEKLFF. The CDR3 coding sequence is TGTGCCAGCAGCCAGGACAGGGGGTTTAATGAAAAACTGTTTTTT.

There are many counts of this clonotype. The rearrangement links TRBV29-1 to TRBJ2-5; 7 nucleotides align to TRBD1. CDR1 is SQVTM, CDR2 ANQGSEA, per germline. Germline trimming cut 3 bases from V and 4 bases from J; bases unmatched to any gene: 8. The CDR3 runs 14 residues. The CDR3 region has the DNA TGCAGCGTTGAGGCCGGGACAGAAGGAGAGACCCAGTACTTC. This sequence encodes CSVEAGTEGETQYF.

This clonotype was picked up a small number of times. The rearrangement links TRBV6-5 to TRBJ1-5, with D unclear. The CDR3 extends over 16 amino acids. Trimming stripped 8 bases from V and 1 base from J, with 18 bases between. The V gene's germline CDR1 is MNHEY and CDR2 SVGAGI. The CDR3 bases are TGTGCCAGCTCCGCACAGCGGACGGGGAGCAATCAGCCCCAGCATTTT. The encoded protein is CASSAQRTGSNQPQHF.

There are many counts of this clonotype. This chain connects TRBV27 to TRBJ2-5; TRBD2 matches at 7 bases. Germline V gives CDR1 MNHEY, CDR2 SMNVEV (reference sequence). CDR3 size: 15 residues. V was pared by 4 bases and J by 5 bases, with 10 bases of the junction left unmatched. CDR3 residues: CASSSGTTLRETQYF. The CDR3 region has the DNA TGTGCCAGCAGTTCGGGGACTACCCTTCGGGAGACCCAGTACTTC.

The table lists this clonotype with many counts. The chain carries TRBV4-2 and TRBJ1-2; TRBD1 might be the D (5 bases). The V gene's germline CDR1 is LGHNA and CDR2 YNFKEQ. The CDR3 is 14 residues long. Trimming removed 0 bases at V and 10 bases at J, with 15 bases between. DNA of the CDR3: TGTGCCAGCAGCCAAGAACCCAACGGGGGTAACTACACCTTC. It specifies CASSQEPNGGNYTF.

This chain connects TRBV2 to TRBJ2-1, with D perhaps assigned TRBD1 or TRBD2 (5 bases each). Germline lookup yields CDR1 SNHLY and CDR2 FYNNEI. The CDR3 has 15 amino acids. V lost 6 bases and J 0 bases, leaving 12 bases between the germline ends. DNA of the CDR3: TGTGCCAGCAGGCCCGGGACGAGCTCCTACAATGAGCAGTTCTTC. Its translation: CASRPGTSSYNEQFF.

The sample holds many counts of this clonotype. This chain uses TRBV4-2 with TRBJ1-1; D gene unclear. The CDR3 spans 16 residues. CDR1 is LGHNA and CDR2 is YNFKEQ in the germline V gene. Trimming stripped 1 base from V and 3 bases from J, with 15 bases between. CDR3 DNA sequence: TGTGCCAGCAGCCAAGCCTCCGGGTCCCCCGACACTGAAGCTTTCTTT. Translated, it gives CASSQASGSPDTEAFF.

This clonotype was seen at least ten times. V usage is TRBV20-1 and J usage is TRBJ1-4; D uncertain. The V end lost 2 bases, the J end lost 5 bases, and 9 bases lay between the germline ends. The CDR3 loop spans 13 amino acids. The germline gives CDR1 DFQATT, CDR2 SNEGSKA (reference sequence). CDR3: CSARRYLNEKLFF. CDR3 DNA sequence: TGCAGTGCTAGAAGGTATCTGAATGAAAAACTGTTTTTT.

This clonotype has just a few counts. The genes are TRBV7-8 and TRBJ1-2; D might be TRBD1 (5 bases). Trimming cost V 2 bases and J 0 bases, with 10 bases left between them. The CDR3 length is 15 residues. The germline CDR1 and CDR2 sequences are SGHVS and FQNEAQ. CDR3 loop: CASSLRGRSNYGYTF. CDR3 in DNA: TGTGCCAGCAGCTTAAGGGGCAGATCTAACTATGGCTACACCTTC.

This clonotype was recorded at least ten times. The genes are TRBV5-1 and TRBJ2-1; 13 bases align to TRBD2. The germline V gene encodes CDR1 SGHRS and CDR2 YFSETQ. Unmatched junction bases numbered 4, after V lost 0 bases and J lost 10 bases. This CDR3 spans 15 amino acids. This CDR3 reads CASSLETSGGTEQFF. The CDR3 DNA sequence: TGCGCCAGCAGCTTGGAGACTAGCGGGGGGACAGAGCAGTTCTTC.

The chain joins TRBV11-2 to TRBJ1-4; D remains ambiguous. CDR3 length: 17 amino acids. V shed 5 bases and J shed 7 bases, with 23 bases lying between them. The germline CDR1 and CDR2 sequences are SGHAT and FQNNGV. DNA of the CDR3: TGTGCCAGCAGCCCCAACCCCTCGGCCCTAGGAAGTGAAAAACTGTTTTTT. Translation: CASSPNPSALGSEKLFF. Full variable domain (missing parts from reference TRBV11-2 and TRBJ1-4): EAGVAQSPRYKIIEKRQSVAFWCNPISGHATLYWYQQILGQGPKLLIQFQNNGVVDDSQLPKDRFSAERLKGVDSTLKIQPAKLEDSAVYLCASSPNPSALGSEKLFFGSGTQLSVL.

The rearrangement uses TRBV20-1 and TRBJ2-1, with TRBD2 matching 10 bases. The germline CDR1 and CDR2 sequences are DFQATT and SNEGSKA (reference sequence). CDR3 length: 16 residues. J lost 4 bases, V lost 0 bases, and 6 bases had no gene match. The CDR3 DNA is TGCAGTGCTAGAGACCCTAGCGGGGGCCCATACAATGAGCAGTTCTTC. It encodes CSARDPSGGPYNEQFF.

This clonotype was picked up many times. As DNA, the CDR3 is TGTGCCAGCAGCGTAGGGTTTGAGTCTGGGGCCAACGTCCTGACTTTC. Translating it yields CASSVGFESGANVLTF. The chain employs TRBV9 and TRBJ2-6; D remains ambiguous. Trimming took off 0 bases at V and 1 base at J, with 8 bases between the two ends. This CDR3 comprises 16 residues. Per germline, CDR1 SGDLS and CDR2 YYNGEE.

This clonotype was recorded many times. This chain connects TRBV6-5 to TRBJ1-3, with TRBD1 as a possible D gene (5 bases). Trimming cost V 6 bases and J 5 bases, with 20 bases left between them. This CDR3 comprises 16 residues. Germline CDR1 and CDR2: MNHEY and SVGAGI. CDR3 residues: CASRSILGQQRNTIYF. The CDR3 DNA reads TGTGCCAGCAGATCCATACTGGGGCAGCAACGAAACACCATATATTTT.

The DNA for the CDR3 is TGTGCCAGCAGCCACGGAATTAGCTCCTACAATGAGCAGTTCTTC. Its protein product is CASSHGISSYNEQFF. The gene calls are TRBV7-8 and TRBJ2-1; unclear D gene. Trimming removed 5 bases at V and 0 bases at J, with 11 bases between. The CDR3 extends over 15 amino acids. Germline V gene sequence: CDR1 SGHVS, CDR2 FQNEAQ.

This clonotype came up many times. The V gene is TRBV7-2, the J gene TRBJ2-5; D is unclear. Germline V lookup: CDR1 SGHTA, CDR2 FQGNSA. V was trimmed by 5 bases and J by 1 base, leaving 14 bases between them. The CDR3 extends over 15 amino acids. CDR3 DNA: TGTGCCAGCAGCACCAGACGGACCGTCCAAGAGACCCAGTACTTC. Residues: CASSTRRTVQETQYF.

This clonotype was counted between two and nine times. This chain links TRBV6-1 with TRBJ2-7; D might be TRBD2 (6 bases). V lost 6 bases to trimming and J lost 3 bases, with 15 bases between them. The CDR3 length is 14 residues. Germline V gene lookup returns CDR1 MNHNS and CDR2 SASEGT. CDR3 in amino acids: CASREMGGSYEQYF. The CDR3 region has the DNA TGTGCCAGCAGAGAGATGGGGGGAAGCTACGAGCAGTACTTC.

This clonotype has just a few counts. The chain recombines TRBV5-1 with TRBJ2-1, with D possibly being TRBD1 (6 bases). The CDR3 has 14 residues. Germline CDR1 SGHRS, CDR2 YFSETQ. Trimming left V 4 bases short and J 4 bases short, with 12 bases between. This CDR3 reads CASSMRTAYNEQFF. The CDR3 nucleotides are TGCGCCAGCAGCATGAGGACAGCTTACAATGAGCAGTTCTTC.

This clonotype appeared a few times. The chain recombines TRBV5-1 with TRBJ2-5; tentative D call: TRBD2 (5 bases). Germline CDR1 reads SGHRS; CDR2 reads YFSETQ. V was pared by 7 bases and J by 5 bases, with 15 bases between. The CDR3 consists of 13 residues. The CDR3 DNA reads TGCGCCAGCTCCCTTTCGGAGGCCGAGACCCAGTACTTC. Amino acids: CASSLSEAETQYF.

This clonotype came up a few times. CDR3 residues: CASNWGGANNDGYTF. The CDR3 DNA is TGTGCCAGCAACTGGGGGGGGGCGAATAATGATGGCTACACCTTC. The rearrangement uses TRBV6-5 and TRBJ1-2; maybe TRBD1 (6 bases). The CDR3 is made up of 15 amino acids. The V end lost 7 bases, the J end lost 6 bases, and 21 bases lay between the germline ends. From germline, CDR1 is MNHEY and CDR2 SVGAGI.

In its sample, this clonotype was seen a few times. The chain couples TRBV7-9 to TRBJ1-6; perhaps TRBD1 as D (5 bases). The CDR3 loop spans 14 amino acids. Trimming removed 5 bases at V and 10 bases at J, with 15 bases between. CDR1 is SEHNR, CDR2 FQNEAQ, per germline (reference sequence). DNA of the CDR3: TGTGCCAGCAGCCCGCGGGACGTTTTGTCACCCCTCCACTTT. It translates to CASSPRDVLSPLHF.

The sample holds many counts of this clonotype. This rearrangement joins TRBV7-9 to TRBJ1-5; 11 positions match TRBD1. Germline loops: CDR1 SEHNR, CDR2 FQNEAQ (reference sequence). Trimming at V came to 3 bases and at J to 7 bases, leaving 2 bases not matched to a gene. The CDR3 length is 14 residues. Here the CDR3 DNA reads TGTGCCAGCAGCTTGGGACAGGGGGGACAGCCCCAGCATTTT. It yields the protein CASSLGQGGQPQHF.

This clonotype was observed at least ten times. This chain joins TRBV6-1 and TRBJ2-3; 10 bases are shared with TRBD2. Unmatched junction bases numbered 15, after V lost 8 bases and J lost 4 bases. Per the germline V gene, CDR1 is MNHNS and CDR2 is SASEGT. The CDR3 spans 17 residues. CDR3 region: CASVEAGGLALPDTQYF. The DNA of the CDR3 is TGTGCCAGCGTGGAGGCTGGGGGACTAGCGTTACCAGATACGCAGTATTTT.

This clonotype was seen a few times. CDR3 in DNA: TGTGCCAGCAGCTTAGCTCAGGGGGGGCCCTACAATGAGCAGTTCTTC. It codes for CASSLAQGGPYNEQFF. The gene calls are TRBV7-9 and TRBJ2-1, with D perhaps matching TRBD1 or TRBD2 (7 bases each). V shed 0 bases and J shed 2 bases, with 11 bases lying between them. Germline V gene data show CDR1 as SEHNR and CDR2 as FQNEAQ (reference sequence). The CDR3 spans 16 residues.

There are many counts of this clonotype. The J gene is TRBJ1-2, the V gene TRBV29-1; no reliable D call. The CDR3 totals 12 residues. V was pared by 4 bases and J by 2 bases, with 8 bases between. Per the germline V gene, CDR1 is SQVTM and CDR2 is ANQGSEA. CDR3 residues: CSVVRGNYGYTF. DNA of the CDR3: TGCAGCGTTGTAAGAGGGAACTATGGCTACACCTTC.

This clonotype was seen a few times. V gene TRBV24-1 combines with J gene TRBJ1-1; no firm D call. Trimming cost V 8 bases and J 1 base, with 4 bases left between them. Germline-derived CDR1 and CDR2 are KGHDR and SFDVKD. The CDR3 has 11 amino acids. In nucleotides, the CDR3 is TGTGCCACCATGGAGAACACTGAAGCTTTCTTT. As protein: CATMENTEAFF.

Many counts were recorded for this clonotype. V is TRBV5-1 and J is TRBJ2-1; 11 bases match TRBD2. Germline V gene lookup returns CDR1 SGHRS and CDR2 YFSETQ. Unmatched junction bases numbered 5, after V lost 4 bases and J lost 5 bases. The CDR3 length is 15 residues. The CDR3 reads CASSLSGGDHNEQFF. The DNA for the CDR3 is TGCGCCAGCAGCCTTAGCGGGGGGGACCACAATGAGCAGTTCTTC.

The chain has TRBV5-5 and TRBJ1-2; possible D gene TRBD1, 6 bases. The CDR3 sequence is 14 residues long. The germline gives CDR1 SGHKS, CDR2 YYEKEE (reference sequence). The V gene lost 6 bases and the J gene lost 3 bases, with 15 bases spanning the gap. CDR3 residues: CASTLRGADYGYTF. The CDR3 nucleotides are TGTGCCAGCACCCTCCGGGGGGCGGACTATGGCTACACCTTC.

The J gene is TRBJ2-3, the V gene TRBV27, with 11 bases aligning to TRBD1. The length of the CDR3 is 16 residues. With 2 bases clipped from V and 0 bases from J, the junction kept 1 base outside the gene matches. Germline-derived CDR1 and CDR2 are MNHEY and SMNVEV (reference sequence). The CDR3 DNA is TGTGCCAGCAGTTTAGGACAGGGGGCTAGCACAGATACGCAGTATTTT. Its translation is CASSLGQGASTDTQYF.

This clonotype was seen repeatedly, ten times or more. The genes are TRBV7-2 and TRBJ2-5; no reliable D call. The CDR3 totals 11 residues. V shed 6 bases and J shed 2 bases, with 4 bases lying between them. The V gene's germline CDR1 is SGHTA and CDR2 FQGNSA. The CDR3 DNA follows: TGTGCCAGCAGTAGACAAGAGACCCAGTACTTC. The encoded protein is CASSRQETQYF.